This TCR beta chain came from a study of T cell clonality in common variable immunodeficiency. General study points: Reportedly, TCR beta sequences from common variable immunodeficiency showed fewer deletions and N-nucleotide insertions.

This clone has more than one count but fewer than ten. Its antigen remains unidentified. The CDR3 goes on 3 residues after the read ends, and that part is filled in from the germline J gene. Germline V gives CDR1 SGHRS, CDR2 YFSETQ. Between the trimmed V and J ends, which lost 4 bases and 5 bases, there was a span of 18 bases. The CDR3 is 15 residues long. Measured with immunoSEQ multiplex PCR; TCRdb has only the in-frame clones, and not every one. This sample comprises under 35,000 clones, none seen once only. The clonotype was recovered from a human donor with common variable immunodeficiency. The sample comprised peripheral blood mononuclear cells. The chain recombines TRBV5-1 with TRBJ1-1; D perhaps matches TRBD1 (6 bases). Partial CDR3 DNA: TGCGCCAGCAGCCGCCAACCGGGACAAGGGACTGAA. This codes for CASSRQPGQGTE. The CDR3 in its entirety is CASSRQPGQGTEAFF.